This T cell receptor (beta chain) was retrieved from a study of cytomegalovirus exposure and HLA in healthy donors. A word on this clone: Its antigen is undetermined.

A multiplex PCR was run with 60 Vbeta primers and 13 Jbeta primers. TCRdb's table, derived via immunoSEQ multiplex PCR, lists solely in-frame clones and lacks some. The sample has roughly 58,000 clones, approximately 83% seen once; the top ten hold 1.6%. Study conclusions and caveats: Analysis was carried out at a later point, and it linked a missense DCLRE1C variant to TCR beta V- and J-gene trimming. Later analysis revealed greater clonal expansion in HLA-associated TCR beta chains than in equally common others.

CDR3 length: 13 amino acids. The germline V gene encodes CDR1 SGHDT and CDR2 YYEEEE. Trimming left V 1 base short and J 1 base short, with 5 bases between. Sequenced: PBMCs. V and J are TRBV5-6 and TRBJ2-5; D not certain. The receptor was isolated from a human donor in good health. The CDR3 sequence is CASSLYTQETQYF. The CDR3 DNA reads TGTGCCAGCAGCTTGTACACCCAAGAGACCCAGTACTTC. Full variable domain (remainder filled in from reference TRBV5-6 and TRBJ2-5): DAGVTQSPTHLIKTRGQQVTLRCSPKSGHDTVSWYQQALGQGPQFIFQYYEEEERQRGNFPDRFSGHQFPNYSSELNVNALLLGDSALYLCASSLYTQETQYFGPGTRLLVL.